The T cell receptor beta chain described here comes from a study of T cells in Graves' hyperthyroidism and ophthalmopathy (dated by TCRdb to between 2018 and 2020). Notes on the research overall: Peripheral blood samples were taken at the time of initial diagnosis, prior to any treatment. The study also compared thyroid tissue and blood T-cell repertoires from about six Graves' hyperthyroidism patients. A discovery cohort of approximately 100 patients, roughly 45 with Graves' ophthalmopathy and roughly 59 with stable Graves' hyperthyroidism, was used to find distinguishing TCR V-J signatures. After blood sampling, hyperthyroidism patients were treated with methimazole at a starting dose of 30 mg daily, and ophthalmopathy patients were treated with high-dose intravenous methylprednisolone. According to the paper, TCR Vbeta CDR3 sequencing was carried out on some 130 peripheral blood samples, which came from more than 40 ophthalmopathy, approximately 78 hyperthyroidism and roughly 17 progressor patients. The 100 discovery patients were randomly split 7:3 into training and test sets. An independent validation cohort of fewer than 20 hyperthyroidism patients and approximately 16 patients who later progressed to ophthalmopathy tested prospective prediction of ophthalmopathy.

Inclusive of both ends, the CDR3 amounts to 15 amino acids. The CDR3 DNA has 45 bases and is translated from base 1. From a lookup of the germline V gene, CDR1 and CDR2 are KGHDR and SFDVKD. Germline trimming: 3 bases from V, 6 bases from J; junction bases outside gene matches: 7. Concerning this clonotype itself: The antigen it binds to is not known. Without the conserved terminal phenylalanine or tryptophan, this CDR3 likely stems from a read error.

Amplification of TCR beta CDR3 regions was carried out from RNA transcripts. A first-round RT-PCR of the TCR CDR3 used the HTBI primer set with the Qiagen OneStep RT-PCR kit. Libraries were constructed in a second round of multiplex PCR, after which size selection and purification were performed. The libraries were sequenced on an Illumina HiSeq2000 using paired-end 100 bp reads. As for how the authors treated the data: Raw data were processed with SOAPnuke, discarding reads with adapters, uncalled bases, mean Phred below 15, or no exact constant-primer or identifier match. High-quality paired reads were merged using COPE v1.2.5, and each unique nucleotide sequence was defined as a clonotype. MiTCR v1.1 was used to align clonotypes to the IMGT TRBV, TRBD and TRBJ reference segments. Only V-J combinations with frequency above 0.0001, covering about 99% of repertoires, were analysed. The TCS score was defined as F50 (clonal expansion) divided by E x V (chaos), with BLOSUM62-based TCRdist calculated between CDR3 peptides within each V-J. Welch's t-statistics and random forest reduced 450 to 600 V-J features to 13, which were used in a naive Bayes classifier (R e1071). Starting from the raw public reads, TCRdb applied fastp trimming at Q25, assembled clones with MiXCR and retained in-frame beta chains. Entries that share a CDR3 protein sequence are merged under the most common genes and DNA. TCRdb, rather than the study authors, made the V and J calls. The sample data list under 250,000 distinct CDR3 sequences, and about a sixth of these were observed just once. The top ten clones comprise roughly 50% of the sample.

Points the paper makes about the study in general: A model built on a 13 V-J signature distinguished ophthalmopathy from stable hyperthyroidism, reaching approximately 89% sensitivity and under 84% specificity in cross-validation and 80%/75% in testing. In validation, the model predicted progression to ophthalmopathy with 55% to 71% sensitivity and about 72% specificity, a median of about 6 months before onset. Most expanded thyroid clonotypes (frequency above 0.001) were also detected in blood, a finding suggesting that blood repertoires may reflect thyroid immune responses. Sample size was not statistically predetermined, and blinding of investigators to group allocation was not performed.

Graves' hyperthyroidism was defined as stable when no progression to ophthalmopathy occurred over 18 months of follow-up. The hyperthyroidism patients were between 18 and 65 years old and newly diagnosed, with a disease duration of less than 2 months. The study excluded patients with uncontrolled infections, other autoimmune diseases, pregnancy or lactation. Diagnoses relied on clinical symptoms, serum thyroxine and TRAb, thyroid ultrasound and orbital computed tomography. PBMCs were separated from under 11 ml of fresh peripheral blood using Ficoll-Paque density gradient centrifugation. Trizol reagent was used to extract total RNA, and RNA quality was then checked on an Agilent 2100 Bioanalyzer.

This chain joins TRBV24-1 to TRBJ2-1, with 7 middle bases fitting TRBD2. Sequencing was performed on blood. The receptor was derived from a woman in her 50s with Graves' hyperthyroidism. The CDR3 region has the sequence CATSDPRTSGNEQFL. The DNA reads TGTGCCACCAGTGATCCCAGGACTAGTGGCAATGAGCAGTTCCTC.